A selection of T cell receptor beta chains follows, all from one sample in a study of blood T cell repertoires in COVID-19. The method was immunoSEQ multiplex PCR; TCRdb's version includes in-frame clones alone and lacks a portion of them. This sample has roughly 72,000 clones, with 79% found just once. Sample: peripheral blood. All receptors derive from a woman at least 80 years old with active or convalescent COVID-19. CDR3s include the opening cysteine and the closing phenylalanine or tryptophan. Each record gives: V gene, CDR3 length, J gene, clone size, D gene, CDR3 DNA, CDR3 protein. A D gene is named only where the DNA matches it firmly. Part of the rows lack a size; the others show once, few, many or a class for expanded clones.

TRBV5-1	15	TRBJ2-4	few	.	TGCGCCAGCAGCTTGGGGTTGATAGGGGTAAACATTCAGTACTTC	CASSLGLIGVNIQYF
TRBV3-1/TRBV3-2	16	TRBJ1-6	.	TRBD1	TGTGCCAGCAGCCGTTATGGGACAGGGGATAATTCACCCCTCCACTTT	CASSRYGTGDNSPLHF
TRBV21-1	18	TRBJ1-2	.	.	TGTGCCAGCAGCCAAAAAATGGCATCGGACAGGGGGGCAAATGGCTACACCTTC	CASSQKMASDRGANGYTF
TRBV19	17	TRBJ1-3	.	.	TGTGCCAGTAGTATACGACTCGGACAGTACTCTGGAAACACCATATATTTT	CASSIRLGQYSGNTIYF
TRBV5-6	14	TRBJ2-7	.	TRBD1	TGTGCCGAGGGGGCGGCCGAAAGCTCCTACGAGCAGTACTTC	CAEGAAESSYEQYF
TRBV11-2	15	TRBJ1-2	.	.	TGTGCCAGCAGCCCGTGGACAAATGCTAACTATGGCTACACCTTC	CASSPWTNANYGYTF
TRBV5-4	13	TRBJ2-7	.	.	TGTGCCAGCAGCTTGTACCTAGGATACGAGCAGTACTTC	CASSLYLGYEQYF
TRBV7-9	13	TRBJ1-2	.	TRBD1	TGTGCCAGCAGCTGGACAGGGGGCTATGGCTACACCTTC	CASSWTGGYGYTF
TRBV3-1/TRBV3-2	14	TRBJ2-3	few	.	TGTGCCAGCAGCCAGGGGAGCGGGACAGATACGCAGTATTTT	CASSQGSGTDTQYF
TRBV19	14	TRBJ1-5	.	.	TGTGCCAGCAGGGGCACGGGTAGCAATCAGCCCCAGCATTTT	CASRGTGSNQPQHF
TRBV7-9	15	TRBJ2-1	few	TRBD1	TGTGCCAGCAGCTCGTTAATAACAGGGGCGGATGAGCAGTTCTTC	CASSSLITGADEQFF
TRBV20-1	11	TRBJ2-7	.	.	TGCAGTGCTAGCTACCCCTACGAGCAGTACTTC	CSASYPYEQYF
TRBV7-8	13	TRBJ2-1	.	TRBD1	TGTGCCAGCAGCTTAAACAGGGGCAATGAGCAGTTCTTC	CASSLNRGNEQFF
TRBV4-1	18	TRBJ2-2	.	TRBD1	TGCGCCAGCAGCCAAGAAGAGGGGACAGGGTCGAACACCGGGGAGCTGTTTTTT	CASSQEEGTGSNTGELFF
TRBV6-2/TRBV6-3	13	TRBJ1-1	.	TRBD1	TGTGCCAGCAGTCTGATGACAGGGAGAAAAGCTTTCTTT	CASSLMTGRKAFF
TRBV4-1	15	TRBJ2-5	few	.	TGCGCCAGCAGCCAAGATCCTAGCGCGTGGGAGACCCAGTACTTC	CASSQDPSAWETQYF
TRBV19	14	TRBJ1-1	.	TRBD1	TGTGCCAGTAGTACGGACAGGGTGAACACTGAAGCTTTCTTT	CASSTDRVNTEAFF
TRBV20-1	11	TRBJ1-1	.	.	TGCAGTACAGTAAGTGGGTCGGAAGCTTTCTTT	CSTVSGSEAFF
TRBV7-2	15	TRBJ2-5	.	TRBD2	TGTGCCAGCAGCTTAAGTCCGGGGGGCCAAGAGACCCAGTACTTC	CASSLSPGGQETQYF
TRBV11-2	17	TRBJ2-3	.	TRBD1	TGTGCCAGCAGCCCCAGGACAGGGGGTTGGGTAGCAGATACGCAGTATTTT	CASSPRTGGWVADTQYF
TRBV6-4	18	TRBJ1-2	.	.	TGTGCCAGCAGTGACTCGAAACAGGGCCAACTATGTAACTATGGCTACACCTTC	CASSDSKQGQLCNYGYTF
TRBV7-9	14	TRBJ2-1	few	TRBD2	TGTGCCAGCAGCACCACTAGCGGGAGTAATGAGCAGTTCTTC	CASSTTSGSNEQFF
TRBV6-4	15	TRBJ2-2	few	.	TGTGCCAGCAGTAGGATGGCGAGGGACACCGGGGAGCTGTTTTTT	CASSRMARDTGELFF
TRBV15	16	TRBJ1-1	.	TRBD1	TGTGCCACCAGCGCCCCGGGGGGGACAGCGAGTACTGAAGCTTTCTTT	CATSAPGGTASTEAFF
TRBV5-1	17	TRBJ2-3	.	.	TGCGCCAGCAGCAGGTCATTCGGGGGTCGGGGCACAGATACGCAGTATTTT	CASSRSFGGRGTDTQYF
TRBV19	14	TRBJ2-3	.	TRBD1	TGTGCCAGTAGTGGGACAGGGGTTATGTATACGCAGTATTTT	CASSGTGVMYTQYF
TRBV4-1	15	TRBJ2-7	few	.	TGCGCCAGCAGCCTCATCGGCGGGACCTCCTACGAGCAGTACTTC	CASSLIGGTSYEQYF
TRBV11-3	13	TRBJ2-7	.	.	TGTGCCAGCAGCTTAGCGGTCGGGGACGAGCAGTACTTC	CASSLAVGDEQYF
TRBV4-1	15	TRBJ1-2	.	.	TGCGCCAGCAGCCAAGATAGGGGAACAGTCTATGGCTACACCTTC	CASSQDRGTVYGYTF
TRBV4-3	14	TRBJ2-7	.	TRBD2	TGCGCCAGCAGCCCGGGACTAGCAGCCTACGAGCAGTACTTC	CASSPGLAAYEQYF
TRBV7-8	16	TRBJ1-2	.	.	TGTGCCAGCAGCTTAGTTGGGGGGGCGGTTAACTATGGCTACACCTTC	CASSLVGGAVNYGYTF
TRBV27	14	TRBJ2-7	.	.	TGTGCCAGCATGAAGGGGGGGGCTACCTACGAGCAGTACTTC	CASMKGGATYEQYF
TRBV28	16	TRBJ1-2	.	.	TGTGCCAGCAGTTTCGGGGGGACAACCTCTAACTATGGCTACACCTTC	CASSFGGTTSNYGYTF
TRBV4-1	15	TRBJ2-2	.	.	TGCGCCAGCAGCCGCGTAGGGGCGAACACCGGGGAGCTGTTTTTT	CASSRVGANTGELFF
TRBV6-5	16	TRBJ1-6	.	.	TGTGCCAGCAGTTACTCGCCCGGGGGATTCTATTCACCCCTCCACTTT	CASSYSPGGFYSPLHF
TRBV19	17	TRBJ1-2	.	TRBD1	TGTGCCAGTAGTACACCCGGGACAGGGGGCGCCGGTAAAGGCTACACCTTC	CASSTPGTGGAGKGYTF
TRBV6-5	16	TRBJ1-3	few	TRBD1	TGTGCCAGCAGTTACACGGACAGGACTCCGGGAAACACCATATATTTT	CASSYTDRTPGNTIYF
TRBV5-1	18	TRBJ2-5	once	TRBD1	TGCGCCAGCAGCCGATATCAATTACAGGGGTATTTGGAAGAGACCCAGTACTTC	CASSRYQLQGYLEETQYF
TRBV7-9	13	TRBJ1-1	.	.	TGTGCCAGCAACCTCGAGTACCCCCCTGAAGCTTTCTTT	CASNLEYPPEAFF
TRBV20-1	13	TRBJ1-4	.	.	TGCAGTGCTAGTGTAGGGGATAATGAAAAACTGTTTTTT	CSASVGDNEKLFF
TRBV6-2/TRBV6-3	15	TRBJ1-1	.	.	TGTGCCAGCAGTAATGACCTTCCTCGCGGGACTGAAGCTTTCTTT	CASSNDLPRGTEAFF
TRBV2	13	TRBJ2-1	.	TRBD2	TGTGCCAGCATTGGGTGGGACTATCTTGAGCAGTTCTTC	CASIGWDYLEQFF
TRBV11-3	14	TRBJ2-2	.	.	TGTGCCAGCAGCCCCGGTGGGGGGTACGGGGAGCTGTTTTTT	CASSPGGGYGELFF
TRBV29-1	14	TRBJ2-2	few	.	TGCAGCGTGGCAATGCTTGGCGGGGCCGGGGAGCTGTTTTTT	CSVAMLGGAGELFF
TRBV19	15	TRBJ1-2	.	TRBD1	TGTGCCAGTAGTGTCGAAACAGGGGTTAACTATGGCTACACCTTC	CASSVETGVNYGYTF
TRBV3-1/TRBV3-2	15	TRBJ1-1	.	TRBD1	TGTGCCAGCAGCCTCAGAGGGGGCCAGAGCACTGAAGCTTTCTTT	CASSLRGGQSTEAFF
TRBV9	15	TRBJ2-5	once	TRBD1	TGTGCCAGCAGCCCTTATGGACAGGGGAGGGAGACCCAGTACTTC	CASSPYGQGRETQYF
TRBV28	13	TRBJ1-4	once	.	TGTGCCAGCCGGTCAGGCGGGAGCTCAGGGCTGTTTTTT	CASRSGGSSGLFF
TRBV7-2	14	TRBJ1-5	.	.	TGTGCCAGCAGCTCCCAGGGTAGCAATCAGCCCCAGCATTTT	CASSSQGSNQPQHF
TRBV27	18	TRBJ2-2	once	TRBD2	TGTGCCAGCAGTCGCAAACCTCCAGCGGGAGGTTACACCGGGGAGCTGTTTTTT	CASSRKPPAGGYTGELFF
TRBV21-1	14	TRBJ1-5	.	.	TGTGCCAGCAGCAAAGCGGGCCCGAATCAGCCCCAGCATTTT	CASSKAGPNQPQHF
TRBV25-1	15	TRBJ2-7	few	TRBD2	TGTGCCAGCAGTCCGGCTAGCGGGGGGACGTACGAGCAGTACTTC	CASSPASGGTYEQYF
TRBV7-3	14	TRBJ2-1	.	TRBD2	TGTGCCAGCAGCTTAGCGGGAGGATTCGATGAGCAGTTCTTC	CASSLAGGFDEQFF
TRBV4-3	16	TRBJ2-7	.	TRBD1	TGCGCCAGCAGCCAAGTTTGGACAGGGGAGTACTACGAGCAGTACTTC	CASSQVWTGEYYEQYF
TRBV7-2	16	TRBJ2-7	.	TRBD2	TGTGCCAGCAGCGAAGGACTAGCGGGAGCCGCCTACGAGCAGTACTTC	CASSEGLAGAAYEQYF
TRBV6-2/TRBV6-3	16	TRBJ2-3	.	TRBD2	TGTGCCAGCAGTTACGGATTGGCTAGCGGGACAGATACGCAGTATTTT	CASSYGLASGTDTQYF
TRBV5-1	14	TRBJ1-1	.	TRBD1	TGCGCCAGCAGCACCCGGACAGGGGGCACTGAAGCTTTCTTT	CASSTRTGGTEAFF